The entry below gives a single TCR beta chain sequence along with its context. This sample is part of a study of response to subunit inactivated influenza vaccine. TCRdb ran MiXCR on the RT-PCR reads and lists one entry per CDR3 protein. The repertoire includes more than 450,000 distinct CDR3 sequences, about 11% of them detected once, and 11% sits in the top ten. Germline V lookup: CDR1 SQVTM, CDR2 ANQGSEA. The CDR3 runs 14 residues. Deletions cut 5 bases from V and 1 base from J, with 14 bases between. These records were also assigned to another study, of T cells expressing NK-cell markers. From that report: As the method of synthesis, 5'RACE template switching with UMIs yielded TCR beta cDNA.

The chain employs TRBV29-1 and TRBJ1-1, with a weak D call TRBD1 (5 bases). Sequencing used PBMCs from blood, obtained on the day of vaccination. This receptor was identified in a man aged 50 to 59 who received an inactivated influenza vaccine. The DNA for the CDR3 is TGCAGCGTTCAGTTAAGTCAGGGGAACACTGAAGCTTTCTTT. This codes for CSVQLSQGNTEAFF.